Given below is one T cell receptor beta chain in context. No antigen is known for it. Base qualities are not provided; no much larger clone lies one nucleotide away. The sample belongs to a study of CD8+CD57+ T cells in acquired aplastic anemia (dated by TCRdb to about 2018). Study-level background: A mean of approximately 2.9 ug of DNA, ranging from roughly 0.19 to 27.4 ug, was extracted from sorted CD4+ and CD8+ cells. A CD8+CD57+ expansion meant a frequency higher than the mean frequency seen in healthy subjects. Summary of the overall study and its limitations: Some 27 CD8+ CDR3 sequences were found in both patients and controls but appeared to be highly expressed in patients and within the immunodominant clones of the patients. CD8+ Simpson's diversity did not differ significantly between patients and healthy controls (P=0.060).

Flow cytometry had shown CD8+CD57+ cell expansion in the patients selected for sequencing. Every patient had a diagnosis of severe acquired aplastic anemia based on International Study of Aplastic Anemia and Agranulocytosis and Camitta criteria. Patients had received no therapy at the time of blood sampling. In this study, sorted CD4+ and CD8+ T cells from the blood of healthy subjects and of severe aplastic anemia patients had their TCR repertoires deep-sequenced. Patients were enrolled under clinicaltrials.gov protocols 00001620, 01623167, 00001397, 00071045, 00081523 and 00961064 in the USA. Ficoll-Paque density gradient centrifugation was used to isolate peripheral blood mononuclear cells. Before DNA was extracted, CD4+ and CD8+ T cells were sorted using either FACS or magnetic beads. Between the V and J ends, shortened by 3 bases and 4 bases respectively, the junction contains 12 bases. In the germline V gene (reference sequence), CDR1 corresponds to DFQATT and CDR2 to SNEGSKA. The CDR3 goes from the cysteine to the phenylalanine over 13 residues. Only the CDR3 DNA is retained, 39 bases long and in frame from the first base.

Profiling of TCR beta VDJ combinations and CDR3 sequences used genomic DNA as the template. An Illumina HiSeq 2000 was the platform used for TCR repertoire sequencing. Per the original workflow: Repertoires were assessed using TRBV/TRBJ rearrangement plots, CDR3 size and DJ length profiles, and Simpson's diversity index. The most abundant DNA sequence in the deep sequencing data was defined as the immunodominant clone. CDR3 amino acid sequences were checked for sharing across subjects and were also compared against the VDJdb database and published repertoires. TCRdb trimmed the raw reads at Q25, called clones with MiXCR and kept productive beta chains. Under each unique CDR3 protein, matching rows form one entry showing the most common genes and DNA. The authors' filters were not applied to this entry. Recorded for this sample are 180,000 or so distinct CDR3 sequences; less than 65% of them occurred a single time. About 44% of the sample is taken by the ten largest.

The chain employs TRBV20-1 and TRBJ2-5; the D gene lacks a confident call. Sequences were obtained from sorted CD4+, CD8+, or CD8+CD57+ T cells (not recorded which) from PBMCs. This clonotype originated in a human donor with aplastic anemia. The encoded CDR3 is CSARLSSGETQYF. The DNA sequence is TGCAGTGCTAGGCTGTCTAGTGGAGAGACCCAGTACTTC.